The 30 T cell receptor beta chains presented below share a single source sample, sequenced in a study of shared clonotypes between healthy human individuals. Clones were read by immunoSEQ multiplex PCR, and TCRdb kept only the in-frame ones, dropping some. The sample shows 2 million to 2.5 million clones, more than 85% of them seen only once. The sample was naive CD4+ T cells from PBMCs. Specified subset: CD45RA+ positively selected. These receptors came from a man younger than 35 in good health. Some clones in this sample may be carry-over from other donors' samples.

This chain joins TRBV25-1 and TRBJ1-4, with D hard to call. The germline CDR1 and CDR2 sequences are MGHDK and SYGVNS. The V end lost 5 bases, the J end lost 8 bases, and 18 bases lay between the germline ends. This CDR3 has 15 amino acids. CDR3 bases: TGTGCCAGCAGTACTGCGGCACTGGGAGGGGAAAAACTGTTTTTT. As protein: CASSTAALGGEKLFF.

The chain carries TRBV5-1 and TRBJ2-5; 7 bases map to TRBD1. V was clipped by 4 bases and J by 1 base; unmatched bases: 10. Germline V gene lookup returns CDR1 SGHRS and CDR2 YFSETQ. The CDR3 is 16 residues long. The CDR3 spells CASSPAQGVGQETQYF. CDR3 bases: TGCGCCAGCAGCCCTGCCCAGGGGGTAGGCCAAGAGACCCAGTACTTC.

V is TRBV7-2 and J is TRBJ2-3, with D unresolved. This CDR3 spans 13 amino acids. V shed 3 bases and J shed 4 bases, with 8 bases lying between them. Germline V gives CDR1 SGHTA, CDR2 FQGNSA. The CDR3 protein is CASSFDTPDTQYF. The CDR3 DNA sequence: TGTGCCAGCAGCTTTGACACCCCAGATACGCAGTATTTT.

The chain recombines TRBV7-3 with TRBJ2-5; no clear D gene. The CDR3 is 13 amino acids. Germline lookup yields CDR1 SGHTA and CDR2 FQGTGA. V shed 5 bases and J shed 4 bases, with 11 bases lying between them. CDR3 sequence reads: CASSPGPLETQYF. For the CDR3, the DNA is TGTGCCAGCAGCCCCGGTCCTCTAGAGACCCAGTACTTC.

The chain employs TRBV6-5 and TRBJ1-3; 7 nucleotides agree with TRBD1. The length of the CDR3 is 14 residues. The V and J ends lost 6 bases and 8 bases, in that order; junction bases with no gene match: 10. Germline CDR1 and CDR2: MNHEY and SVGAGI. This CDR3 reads CASRTRGGADTIYF. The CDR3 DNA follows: TGTGCCAGCAGAACCAGGGGGGGCGCGGACACCATATATTTT.

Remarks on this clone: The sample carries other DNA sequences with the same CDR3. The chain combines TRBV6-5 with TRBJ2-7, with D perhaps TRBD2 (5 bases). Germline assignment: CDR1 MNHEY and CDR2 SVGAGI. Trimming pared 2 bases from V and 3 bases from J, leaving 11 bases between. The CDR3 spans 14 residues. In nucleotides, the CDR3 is TGTGCCAGCAGTTACGCCCGGGGAGTCTACGAGCAGTACTTC. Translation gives CASSYARGVYEQYF.

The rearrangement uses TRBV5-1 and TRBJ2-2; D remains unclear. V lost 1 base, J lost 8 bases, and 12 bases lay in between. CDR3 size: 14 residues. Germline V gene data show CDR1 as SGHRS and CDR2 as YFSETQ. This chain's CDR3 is CASSLHQLSGELFF. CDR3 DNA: TGCGCCAGCAGCTTGCACCAGCTTTCTGGGGAGCTGTTTTTT.

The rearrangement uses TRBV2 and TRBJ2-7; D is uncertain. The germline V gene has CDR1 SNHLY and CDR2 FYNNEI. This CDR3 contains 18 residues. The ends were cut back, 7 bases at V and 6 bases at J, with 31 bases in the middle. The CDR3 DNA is TGTGCCAGCACCTACATCCCAGCCCAACCGGGCTGGCCGGGCGAGCAGTACTTC. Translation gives CASTYIPAQPGWPGEQYF.

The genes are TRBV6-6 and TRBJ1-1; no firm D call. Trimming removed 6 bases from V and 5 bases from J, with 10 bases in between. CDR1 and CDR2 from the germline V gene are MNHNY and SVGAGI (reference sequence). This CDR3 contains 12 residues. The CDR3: CASSAHETEAFF. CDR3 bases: TGTGCCAGCAGCGCCCATGAGACTGAAGCTTTCTTT.

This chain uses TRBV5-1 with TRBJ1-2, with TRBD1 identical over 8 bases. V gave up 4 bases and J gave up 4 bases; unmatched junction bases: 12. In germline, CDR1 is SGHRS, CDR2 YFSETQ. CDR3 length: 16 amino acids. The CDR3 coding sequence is TGCGCCAGCAGCCGCTCGACAGGGGCTGAGGGCTATGGCTACACCTTC. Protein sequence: CASSRSTGAEGYGYTF. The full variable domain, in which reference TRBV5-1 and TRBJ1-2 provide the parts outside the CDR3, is KAGVTQTPRYLIKTRGQQVTLSCSPISGHRSVSWYQQTPGQGLQFLFEYFSETQRNKGNFPGRFSGRQFSNSRSEMNVSTLELGDSALYLCASSRSTGAEGYGYTFGSGTRLTVV.

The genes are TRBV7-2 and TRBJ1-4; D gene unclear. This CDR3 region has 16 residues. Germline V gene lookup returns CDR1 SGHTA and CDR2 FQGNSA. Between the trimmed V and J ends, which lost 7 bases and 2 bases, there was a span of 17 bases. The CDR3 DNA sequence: TGTGCCAGCACCCCTAGGGTTGGTGCCACTAATGAAAAACTGTTTTTT. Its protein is CASTPRVGATNEKLFF.

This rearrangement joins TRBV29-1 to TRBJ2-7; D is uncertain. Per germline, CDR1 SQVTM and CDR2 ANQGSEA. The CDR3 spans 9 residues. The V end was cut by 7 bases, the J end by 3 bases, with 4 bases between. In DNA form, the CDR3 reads TGCAGCGCCTTCTACGAGCAGTACTTC. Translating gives CSAFYEQYF.

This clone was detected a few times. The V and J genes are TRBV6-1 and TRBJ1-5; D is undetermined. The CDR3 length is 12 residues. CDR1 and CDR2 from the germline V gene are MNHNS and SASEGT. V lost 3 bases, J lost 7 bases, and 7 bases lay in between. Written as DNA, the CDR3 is TGTGCCAGCAGTGAGACTAGACAGCCCCAGCATTTT. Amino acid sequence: CASSETRQPQHF.

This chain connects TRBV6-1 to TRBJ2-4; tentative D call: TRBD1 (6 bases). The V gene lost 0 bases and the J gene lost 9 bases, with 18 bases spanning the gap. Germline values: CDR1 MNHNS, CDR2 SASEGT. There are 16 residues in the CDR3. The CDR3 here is CASSEARDTSGSIQYF. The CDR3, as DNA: TGTGCCAGCAGTGAAGCGAGGGACACATCGGGAAGCATTCAGTACTTC.

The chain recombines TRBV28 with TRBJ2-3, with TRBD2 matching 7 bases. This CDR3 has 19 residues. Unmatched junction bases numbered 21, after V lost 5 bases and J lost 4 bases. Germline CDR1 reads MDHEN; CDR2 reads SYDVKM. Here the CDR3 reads CASSARLGVEGGPPDTQYF. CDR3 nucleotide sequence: TGTGCCAGCAGTGCACGACTCGGGGTTGAGGGAGGGCCCCCAGATACGCAGTATTTT.

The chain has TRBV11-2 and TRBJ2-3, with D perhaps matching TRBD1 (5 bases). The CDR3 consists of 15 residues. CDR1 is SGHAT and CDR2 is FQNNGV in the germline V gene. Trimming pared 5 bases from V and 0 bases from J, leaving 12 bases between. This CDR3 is CASSLRGFSTDTQYF. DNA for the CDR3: TGTGCCAGCAGCCTAAGGGGTTTTAGCACAGATACGCAGTATTTT.

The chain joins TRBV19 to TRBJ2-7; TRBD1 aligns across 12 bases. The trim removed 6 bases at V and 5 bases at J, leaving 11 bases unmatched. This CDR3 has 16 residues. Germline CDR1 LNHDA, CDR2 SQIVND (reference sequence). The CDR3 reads CASSPGGDRGRNEQYF. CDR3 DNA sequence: TGTGCCAGTAGCCCAGGGGGGGACAGGGGGCGGAACGAGCAGTACTTC. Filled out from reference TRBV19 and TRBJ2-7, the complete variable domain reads DGGITQSPKYLFRKEGQNVTLSCEQNLNHDAMYWYRQDPGQGLRLIYYSQIVNDFQKGDIAEGYSVSREKKESFPLTVTSAQKNPTAFYLCASSPGGDRGRNEQYFGPGTRLTVT.

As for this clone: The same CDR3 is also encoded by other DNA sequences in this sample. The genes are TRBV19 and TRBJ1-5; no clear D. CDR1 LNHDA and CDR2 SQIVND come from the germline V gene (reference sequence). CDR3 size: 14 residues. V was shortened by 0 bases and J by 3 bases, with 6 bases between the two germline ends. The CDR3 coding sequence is TGTGCCAGTAGTATAGACAGTTCCAATCAGCCCCAGCATTTT. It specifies CASSIDSSNQPQHF.

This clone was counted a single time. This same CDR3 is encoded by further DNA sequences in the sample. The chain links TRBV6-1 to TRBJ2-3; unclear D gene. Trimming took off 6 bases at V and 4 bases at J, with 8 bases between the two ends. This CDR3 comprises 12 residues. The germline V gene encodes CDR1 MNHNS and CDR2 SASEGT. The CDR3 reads CASRRQADTQYF. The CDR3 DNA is TGTGCCAGCAGAAGGCAGGCAGATACGCAGTATTTT.

Here the CDR3 reads CASSQTSGRVLRNEQFF. The CDR3 DNA reads TGCGCCAGCAGCCAGACTAGCGGGAGGGTCTTGCGTAATGAGCAGTTCTTC. The chain carries TRBV4-1 and TRBJ2-1; 14 nucleotides line up with TRBD2. The CDR3 sequence is 17 residues long. Germline trimming cut 3 bases from V and 7 bases from J; bases unmatched to any gene: 8. Germline loops: CDR1 MGHRA, CDR2 YSYEKL.

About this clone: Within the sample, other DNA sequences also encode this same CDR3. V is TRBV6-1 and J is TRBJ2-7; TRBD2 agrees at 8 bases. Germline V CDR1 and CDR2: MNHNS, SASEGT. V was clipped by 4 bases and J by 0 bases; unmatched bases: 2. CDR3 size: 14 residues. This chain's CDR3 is CASSVSGSSYEQYF. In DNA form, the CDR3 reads TGTGCCAGCAGTGTAAGCGGGAGCTCCTACGAGCAGTACTTC.

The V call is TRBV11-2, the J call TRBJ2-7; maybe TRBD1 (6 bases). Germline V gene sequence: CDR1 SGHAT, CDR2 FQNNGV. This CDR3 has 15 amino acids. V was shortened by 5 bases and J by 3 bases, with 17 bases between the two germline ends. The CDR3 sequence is CASSAQRSGDYEQYF. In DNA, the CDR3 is TGTGCCAGCAGCGCCCAGAGGTCAGGGGACTACGAGCAGTACTTC.

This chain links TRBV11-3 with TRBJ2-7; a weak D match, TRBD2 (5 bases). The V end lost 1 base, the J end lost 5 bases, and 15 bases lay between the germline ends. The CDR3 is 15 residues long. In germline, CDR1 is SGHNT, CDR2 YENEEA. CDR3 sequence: CASSLGGRAGDEQYF. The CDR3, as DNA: TGTGCCAGCAGCTTAGGGGGTCGGGCGGGCGACGAGCAGTACTTC.

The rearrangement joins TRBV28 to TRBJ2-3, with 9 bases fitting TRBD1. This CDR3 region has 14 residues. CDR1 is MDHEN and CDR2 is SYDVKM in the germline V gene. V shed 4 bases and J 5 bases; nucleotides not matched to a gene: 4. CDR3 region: CASSSPTGGDTQYF. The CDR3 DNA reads TGTGCCAGCAGTTCCCCGACAGGGGGAGATACGCAGTATTTT.

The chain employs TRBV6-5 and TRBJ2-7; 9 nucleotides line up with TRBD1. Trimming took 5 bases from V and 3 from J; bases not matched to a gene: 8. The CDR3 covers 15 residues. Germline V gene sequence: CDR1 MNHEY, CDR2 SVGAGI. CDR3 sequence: CASSTSGTGHYEQYF. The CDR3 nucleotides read TGTGCCAGCAGTACGTCCGGGACAGGGCACTACGAGCAGTACTTC.

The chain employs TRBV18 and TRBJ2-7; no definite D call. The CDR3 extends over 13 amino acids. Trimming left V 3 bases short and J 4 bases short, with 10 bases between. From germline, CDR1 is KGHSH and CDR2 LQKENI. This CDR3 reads CASSPKTPYEQYF. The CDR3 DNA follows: TGTGCCAGCTCACCCAAGACACCGTACGAGCAGTACTTC.

In nucleotides, the CDR3 is TGCGCCAGCAGCTTGGGTTCAGGGGCTGGGGGTGAGCAGTTCTTC. It translates to CASSLGSGAGGEQFF. This rearrangement joins TRBV5-1 to TRBJ2-1, with D perhaps TRBD1 (6 bases). V shed 0 bases and J shed 9 bases, with 16 bases lying between them. Germline CDR1 and CDR2: SGHRS and YFSETQ. This CDR3 spans 15 amino acids.

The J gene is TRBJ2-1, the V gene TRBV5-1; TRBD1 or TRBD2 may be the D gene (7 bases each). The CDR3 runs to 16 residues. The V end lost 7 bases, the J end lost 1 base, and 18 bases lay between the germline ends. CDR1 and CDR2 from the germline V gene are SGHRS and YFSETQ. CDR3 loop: CASAPRQGGSYNEQFF. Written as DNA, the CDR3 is TGCGCCAGCGCCCCGCGACAGGGAGGGTCCTACAATGAGCAGTTCTTC.

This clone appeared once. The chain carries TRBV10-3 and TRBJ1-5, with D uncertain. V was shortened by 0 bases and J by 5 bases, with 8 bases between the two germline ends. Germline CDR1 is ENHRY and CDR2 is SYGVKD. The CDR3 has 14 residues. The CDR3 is CAISESTLYQPQHF. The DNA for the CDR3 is TGTGCCATCAGTGAGTCGACTCTTTATCAGCCCCAGCATTTT.

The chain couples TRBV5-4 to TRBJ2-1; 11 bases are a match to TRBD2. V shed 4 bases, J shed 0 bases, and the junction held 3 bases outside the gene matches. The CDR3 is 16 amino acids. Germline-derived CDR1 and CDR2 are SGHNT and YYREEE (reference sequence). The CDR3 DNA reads TGTGCCAGCAGCGAAGGGACTAGCGGCTCCTACAATGAGCAGTTCTTC. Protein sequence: CASSEGTSGSYNEQFF.